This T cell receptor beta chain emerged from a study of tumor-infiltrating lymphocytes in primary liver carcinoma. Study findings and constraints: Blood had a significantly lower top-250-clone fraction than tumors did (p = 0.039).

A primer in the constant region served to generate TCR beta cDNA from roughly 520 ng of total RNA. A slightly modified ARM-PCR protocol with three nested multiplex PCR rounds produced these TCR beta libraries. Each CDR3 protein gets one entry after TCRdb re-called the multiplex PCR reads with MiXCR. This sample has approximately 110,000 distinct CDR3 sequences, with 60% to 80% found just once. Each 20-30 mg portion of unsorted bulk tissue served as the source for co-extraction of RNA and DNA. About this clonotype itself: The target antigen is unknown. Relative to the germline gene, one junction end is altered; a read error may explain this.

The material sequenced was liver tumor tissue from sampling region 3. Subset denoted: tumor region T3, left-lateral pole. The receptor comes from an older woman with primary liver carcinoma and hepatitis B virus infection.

CDR3 nucleotides: TGTGCCAGCAGCTTGGCTAAGGGCCGGGGAGCTGTTTTT. It specifies CASSLAKGRGAVF. The chain joins TRBV11-3 to TRBJ2-2; TRBD2 is a possible D gene (5 bases). The CDR3 extends over 13 amino acids. Germline V gene lookup returns CDR1 SGHNT and CDR2 YENEEA.